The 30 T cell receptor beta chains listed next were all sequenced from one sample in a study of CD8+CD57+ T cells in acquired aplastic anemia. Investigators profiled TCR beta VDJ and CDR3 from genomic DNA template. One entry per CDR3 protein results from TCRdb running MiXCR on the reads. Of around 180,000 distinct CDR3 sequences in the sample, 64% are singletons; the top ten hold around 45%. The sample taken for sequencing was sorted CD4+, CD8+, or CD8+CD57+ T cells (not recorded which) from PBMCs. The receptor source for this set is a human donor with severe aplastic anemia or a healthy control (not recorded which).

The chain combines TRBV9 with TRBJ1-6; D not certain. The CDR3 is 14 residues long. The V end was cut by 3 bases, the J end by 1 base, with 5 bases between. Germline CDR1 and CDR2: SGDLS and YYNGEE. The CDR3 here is CASSGGSYNSPLHF. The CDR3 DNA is TGTGCCAGCAGCGGAGGATCCTATAATTCACCCCTCCACTTT.

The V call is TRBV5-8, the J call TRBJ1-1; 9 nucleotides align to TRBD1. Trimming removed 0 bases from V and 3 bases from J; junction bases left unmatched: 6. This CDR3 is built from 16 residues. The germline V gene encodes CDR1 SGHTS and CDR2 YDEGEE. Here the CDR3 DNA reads TGTGCCAGCAGCTTGGTCTACAGGGGGCTCGACACTGAAGCTTTCTTT. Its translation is CASSLVYRGLDTEAFF.

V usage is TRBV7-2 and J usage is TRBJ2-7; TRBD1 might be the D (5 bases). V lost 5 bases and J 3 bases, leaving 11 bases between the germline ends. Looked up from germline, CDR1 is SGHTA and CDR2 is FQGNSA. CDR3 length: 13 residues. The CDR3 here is CASSPVQGYEQYF. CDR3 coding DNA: TGTGCCAGCAGCCCAGTGCAGGGCTACGAGCAGTACTTC.

CDR3 sequence reads: CATSDPGTLGPQHF. CDR3 nucleotide sequence: TGTGCCACCAGTGATCCCGGGACCCTCGGGCCCCAGCATTTT. The V and J genes are TRBV24-1 and TRBJ1-5; D perhaps matches TRBD1 (5 bases). Trimming took off 3 bases at V and 9 bases at J, with 14 bases between the two ends. This CDR3 has 14 amino acids. In germline, CDR1 is KGHDR, CDR2 SFDVKD.

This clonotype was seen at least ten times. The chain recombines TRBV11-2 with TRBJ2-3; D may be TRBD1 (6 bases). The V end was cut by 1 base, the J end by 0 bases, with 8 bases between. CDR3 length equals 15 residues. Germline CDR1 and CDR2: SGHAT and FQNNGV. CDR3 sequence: CASSLVRGSTDTQYF. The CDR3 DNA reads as TGTGCCAGCAGCTTAGTCAGGGGCAGCACAGATACGCAGTATTTT.

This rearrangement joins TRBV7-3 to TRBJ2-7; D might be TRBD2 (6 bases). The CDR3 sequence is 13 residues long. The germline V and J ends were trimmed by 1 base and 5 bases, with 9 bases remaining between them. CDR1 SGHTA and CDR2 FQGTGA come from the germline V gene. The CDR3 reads CASSLIPGDEQYF. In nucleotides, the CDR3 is TGTGCCAGCAGCTTAATTCCGGGGGACGAGCAGTACTTC. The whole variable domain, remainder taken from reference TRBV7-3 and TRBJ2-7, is GAGVSQTPSNKVTEKGKYVELRCDPISGHTALYWYRQSLGQGPEFLIYFQGTGAADDSGLPNDRFFAVRPEGSVSTLKIQRTERGDSAVYLCASSLIPGDEQYFGPGTRLTVT.

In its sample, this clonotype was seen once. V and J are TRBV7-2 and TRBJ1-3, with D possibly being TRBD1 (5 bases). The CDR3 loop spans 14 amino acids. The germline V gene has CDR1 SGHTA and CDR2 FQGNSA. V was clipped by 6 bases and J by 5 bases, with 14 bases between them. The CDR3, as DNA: TGTGCCAGCAGTCCCGGGACCACGAGAAACACCATATATTTT. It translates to CASSPGTTRNTIYF.

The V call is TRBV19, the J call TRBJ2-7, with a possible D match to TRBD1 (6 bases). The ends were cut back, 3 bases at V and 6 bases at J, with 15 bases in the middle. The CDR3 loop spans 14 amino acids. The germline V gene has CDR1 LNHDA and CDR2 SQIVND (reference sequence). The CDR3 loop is CASSMDSFRGEQYF. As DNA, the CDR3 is TGTGCCAGTAGTATGGACTCGTTCAGGGGCGAGCAGTACTTC.

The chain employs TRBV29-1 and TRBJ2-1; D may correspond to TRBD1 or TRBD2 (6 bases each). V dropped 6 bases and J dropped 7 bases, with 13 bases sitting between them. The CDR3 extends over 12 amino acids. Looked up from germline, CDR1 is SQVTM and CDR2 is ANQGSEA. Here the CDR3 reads CSVEEGGNEQFF. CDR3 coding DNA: TGCAGCGTGGAGGAGGGGGGAAATGAGCAGTTCTTC.

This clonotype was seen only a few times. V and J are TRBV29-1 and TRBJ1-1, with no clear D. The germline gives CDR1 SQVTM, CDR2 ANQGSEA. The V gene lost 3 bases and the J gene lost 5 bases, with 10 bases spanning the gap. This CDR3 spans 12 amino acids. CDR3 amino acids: CSVEWEATEAFF. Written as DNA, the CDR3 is TGCAGCGTTGAGTGGGAGGCGACTGAAGCTTTCTTT.

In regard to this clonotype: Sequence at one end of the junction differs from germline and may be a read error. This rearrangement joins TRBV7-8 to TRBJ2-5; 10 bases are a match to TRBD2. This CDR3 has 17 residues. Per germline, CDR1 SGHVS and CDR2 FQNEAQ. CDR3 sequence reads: CASSLVSGLARQETQYF. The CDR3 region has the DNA TGTGCCAGCAGCTTAGTTTCGGGACTAGCGAGACAAGAGACCCAGTATTTC.

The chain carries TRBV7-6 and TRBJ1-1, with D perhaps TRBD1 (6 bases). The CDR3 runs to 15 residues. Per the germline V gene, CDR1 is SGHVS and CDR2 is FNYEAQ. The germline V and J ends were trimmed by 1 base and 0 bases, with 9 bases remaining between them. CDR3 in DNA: TGTGCCAGCAGCTTAGTCAGGGGATTGAACACTGAAGCTTTCTTT. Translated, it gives CASSLVRGLNTEAFF.

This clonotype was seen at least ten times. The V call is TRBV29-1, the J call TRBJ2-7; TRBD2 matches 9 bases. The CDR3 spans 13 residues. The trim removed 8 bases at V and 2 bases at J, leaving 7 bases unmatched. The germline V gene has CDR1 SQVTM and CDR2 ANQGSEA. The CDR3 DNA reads TGCAGCTTTTTGGTAGCGGGGGCCTACGAGCAGTACTTC. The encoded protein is CSFLVAGAYEQYF.

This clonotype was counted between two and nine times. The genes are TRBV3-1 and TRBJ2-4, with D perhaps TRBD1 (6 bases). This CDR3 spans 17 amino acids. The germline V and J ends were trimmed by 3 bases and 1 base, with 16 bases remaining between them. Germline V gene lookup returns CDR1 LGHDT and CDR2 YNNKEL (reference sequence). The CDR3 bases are TGTGCCAGCAGCCAGCTAGAGGGGGACCTCGCCAAAAACATTCAGTACTTC. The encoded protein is CASSQLEGDLAKNIQYF. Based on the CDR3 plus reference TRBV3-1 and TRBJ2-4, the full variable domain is DTAVSQTPKYLVTQMGNDKSIKCEQNLGHDTMYWYKQDSKKFLKIMFSYNNKELIINETVPNRFSPKSPDKAHLNLHINSLELGDSAVYFCASSQLEGDLAKNIQYFGAGTRLSVL.

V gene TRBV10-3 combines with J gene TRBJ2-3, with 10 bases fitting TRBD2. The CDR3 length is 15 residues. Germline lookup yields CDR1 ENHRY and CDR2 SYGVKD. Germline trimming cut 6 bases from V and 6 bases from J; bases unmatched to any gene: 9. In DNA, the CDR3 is TGTGCCATCAGGGCAGCGGGAGGGCCCTCCGATACGCAGTATTTT. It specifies CAIRAAGGPSDTQYF.

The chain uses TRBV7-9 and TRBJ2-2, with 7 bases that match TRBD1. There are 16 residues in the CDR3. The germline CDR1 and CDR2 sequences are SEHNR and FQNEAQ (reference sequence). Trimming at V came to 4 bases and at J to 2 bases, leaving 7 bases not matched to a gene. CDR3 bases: TGTGCCAGCAGCTCCTCCGGGACAGCCAACACCGGGGAGCTGTTTTTT. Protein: CASSSSGTANTGELFF.

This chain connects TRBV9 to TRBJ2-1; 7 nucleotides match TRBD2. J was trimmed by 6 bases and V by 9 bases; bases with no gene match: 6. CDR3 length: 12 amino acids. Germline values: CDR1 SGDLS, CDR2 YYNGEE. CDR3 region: CATSSGVNEQFF. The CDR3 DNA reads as TGTGCCACTTCGAGCGGGGTCAATGAGCAGTTCTTC.

CDR3 sequence: CASSPFRADPAREQYF. CDR3 DNA sequence: TGTGCCAGCAGCCCCTTTCGTGCAGACCCAGCCCGCGAGCAGTACTTC. J is TRBJ2-7 and V is TRBV7-9; no reliable D call. Germline CDR1 SEHNR, CDR2 FQNEAQ (reference sequence). The length of the CDR3 is 16 residues. The V and J ends lost 5 bases and 6 bases respectively, with 23 bases between them.

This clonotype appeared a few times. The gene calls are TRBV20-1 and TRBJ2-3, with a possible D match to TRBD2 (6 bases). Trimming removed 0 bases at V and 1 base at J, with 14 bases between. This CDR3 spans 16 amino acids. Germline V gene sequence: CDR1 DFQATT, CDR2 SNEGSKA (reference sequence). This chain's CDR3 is CSARDLLAGRTDTQYF. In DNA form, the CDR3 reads TGCAGTGCTAGAGATCTACTGGCGGGACGCACAGATACGCAGTATTTT.

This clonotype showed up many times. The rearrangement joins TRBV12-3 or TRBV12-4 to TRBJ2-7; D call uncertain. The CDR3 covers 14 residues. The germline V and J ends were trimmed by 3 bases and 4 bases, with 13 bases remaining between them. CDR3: CASSLRQTLYEQYF. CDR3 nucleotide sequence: TGTGCCAGCAGTTTGCGTCAGACCCTATACGAGCAGTACTTC.

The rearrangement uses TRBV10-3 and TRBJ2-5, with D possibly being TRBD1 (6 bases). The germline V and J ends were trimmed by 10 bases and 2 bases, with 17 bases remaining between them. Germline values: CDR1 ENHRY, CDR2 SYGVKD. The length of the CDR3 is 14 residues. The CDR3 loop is CATSSKGDQETQYF. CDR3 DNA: TGTGCCACCTCGTCTAAGGGGGATCAAGAGACCCAGTACTTC.

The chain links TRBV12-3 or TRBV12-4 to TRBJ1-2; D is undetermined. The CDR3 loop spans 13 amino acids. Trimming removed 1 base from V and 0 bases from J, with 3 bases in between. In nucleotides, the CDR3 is TGTGCCAGCAGTTTAGACACTAACTATGGCTACACCTTC. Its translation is CASSLDTNYGYTF.

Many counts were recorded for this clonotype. The CDR3, as DNA: TGTGCCAGCAGTGAAGGTTCCGGTTCCCAAGAGACCCAGTACTTC. As protein: CASSEGSGSQETQYF. The genes are TRBV6-1 and TRBJ2-5; no reliable D call. The CDR3 contains 15 residues. Trimming left V 1 base short and J 1 base short, with 10 bases between. In germline, CDR1 is MNHNS, CDR2 SASEGT.

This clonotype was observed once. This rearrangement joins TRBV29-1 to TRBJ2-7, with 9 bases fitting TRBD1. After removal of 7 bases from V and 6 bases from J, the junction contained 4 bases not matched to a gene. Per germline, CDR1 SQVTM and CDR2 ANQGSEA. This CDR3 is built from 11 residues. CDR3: CSGGTGTEQYF. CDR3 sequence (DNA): TGCAGCGGAGGGACAGGGACCGAGCAGTACTTC.

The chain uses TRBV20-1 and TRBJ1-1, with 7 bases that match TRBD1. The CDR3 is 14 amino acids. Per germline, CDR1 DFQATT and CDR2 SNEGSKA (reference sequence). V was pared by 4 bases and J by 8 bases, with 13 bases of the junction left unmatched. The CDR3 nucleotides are TGCAGTGCTAAAAACAGGGGCGGCCCCTTCGAAGCTTTCTTT. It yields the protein CSAKNRGGPFEAFF.

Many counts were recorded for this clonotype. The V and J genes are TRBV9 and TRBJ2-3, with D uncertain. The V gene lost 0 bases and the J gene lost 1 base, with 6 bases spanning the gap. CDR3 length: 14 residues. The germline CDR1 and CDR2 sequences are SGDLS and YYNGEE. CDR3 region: CASSVGGRTDTQYF. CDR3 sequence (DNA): TGTGCCAGCAGCGTAGGCGGCCGCACAGATACGCAGTATTTT.

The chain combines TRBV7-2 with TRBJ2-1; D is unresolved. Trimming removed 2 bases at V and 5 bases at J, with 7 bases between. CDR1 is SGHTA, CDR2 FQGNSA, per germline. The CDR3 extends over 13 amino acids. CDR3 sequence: CASSLSGNNEQFF. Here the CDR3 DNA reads TGTGCCAGCAGCTTATCCGGTAACAATGAGCAGTTCTTC. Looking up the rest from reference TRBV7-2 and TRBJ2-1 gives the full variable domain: GAGVSQSPSNKVTEKGKDVELRCDPISGHTALYWYRQSLGQGLEFLIYFQGNSAPDKSGLPSDRFSAERTGGSVSTLTIQRTQQEDSAVYLCASSLSGNNEQFFGPGTRLTVL.

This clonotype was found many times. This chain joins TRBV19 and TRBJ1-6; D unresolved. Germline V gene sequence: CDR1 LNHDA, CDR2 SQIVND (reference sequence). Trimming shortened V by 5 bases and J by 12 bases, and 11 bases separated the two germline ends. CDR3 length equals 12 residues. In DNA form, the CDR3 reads TGTGCCAGTAGTCATCCCCGGGAACCCCTCCACTTT. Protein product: CASSHPREPLHF. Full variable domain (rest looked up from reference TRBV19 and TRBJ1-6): DGGITQSPKYLFRKEGQNVTLSCEQNLNHDAMYWYRQDPGQGLRLIYYSQIVNDFQKGDIAEGYSVSREKKESFPLTVTSAQKNPTAFYLCASSHPREPLHFGNGTRLTVT.

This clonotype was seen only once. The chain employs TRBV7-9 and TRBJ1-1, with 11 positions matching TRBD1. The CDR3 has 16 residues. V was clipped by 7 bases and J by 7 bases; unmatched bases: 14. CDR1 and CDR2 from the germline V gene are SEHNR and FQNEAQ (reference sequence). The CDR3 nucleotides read TGTGCCAGCACCCGTGGACAGGGGGCGCGGGATGGTGAAGCTTTCTTT. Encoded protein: CASTRGQGARDGEAFF.

The CDR3 is CASSLGTSGGANEQFF. In DNA, the CDR3 is TGTGCCAGCAGCTTAGGGACTAGCGGGGGGGCCAATGAGCAGTTCTTC. The chain carries TRBV11-3 and TRBJ2-1, with 15 bases identical to TRBD2. The CDR3 has 16 residues. Losses at the gene ends were 1 base for V and 6 bases for J; bases not matched to a gene: 1. Germline CDR1 reads SGHNT; CDR2 reads YENEEA.